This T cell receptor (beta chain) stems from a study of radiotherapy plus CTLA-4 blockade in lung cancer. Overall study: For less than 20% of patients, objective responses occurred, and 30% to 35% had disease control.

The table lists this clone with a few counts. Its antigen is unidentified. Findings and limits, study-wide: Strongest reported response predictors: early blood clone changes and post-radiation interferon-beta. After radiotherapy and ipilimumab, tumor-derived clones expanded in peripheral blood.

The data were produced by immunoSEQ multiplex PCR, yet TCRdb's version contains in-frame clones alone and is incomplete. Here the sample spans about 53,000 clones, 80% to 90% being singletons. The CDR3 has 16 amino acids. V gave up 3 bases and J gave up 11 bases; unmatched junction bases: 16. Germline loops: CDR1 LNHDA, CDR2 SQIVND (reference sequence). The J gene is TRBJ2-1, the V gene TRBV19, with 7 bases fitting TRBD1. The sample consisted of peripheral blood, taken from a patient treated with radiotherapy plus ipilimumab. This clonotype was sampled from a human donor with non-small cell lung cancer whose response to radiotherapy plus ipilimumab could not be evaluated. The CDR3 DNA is TGTGCCAGTAGTATTGTAATGGGACAGCCCGCGGCCAAGCAGTTCTTC. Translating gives CASSIVMGQPAAKQFF. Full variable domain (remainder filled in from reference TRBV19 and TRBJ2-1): DGGITQSPKYLFRKEGQNVTLSCEQNLNHDAMYWYRQDPGQGLRLIYYSQIVNDFQKGDIAEGYSVSREKKESFPLTVTSAQKNPTAFYLCASSIVMGQPAAKQFFGPGTRLTVL.